Listed below are T cell receptor beta chains from one sample, sequenced in a study of cytotoxic CD8 clonotypes in ibrutinib-treated CLL. Data came from immunoSEQ multiplex PCR; TCRdb stores just in-frame clones and leaves some out. The data contain around 300,000 clones, around four fifths of them seen just once; the ten biggest clones take up over 5.5%. Source: PBMCs, taken before ibrutinib treatment. The origin of the receptors is a human donor with chronic lymphocytic leukemia. The CDR3 runs from the conserved cysteine through the conserved F or W. A D gene is named only where the DNA matches it firmly. Clone sizes are given selectively: once, few, many, or a class where the clone is expanded.

.	.	TRBV12-1	TRBJ2-7	TGTGCCAGCAGCTCGAAACCAATCACTAGCGGGGATACTATCTCCTACGAGCAGTACTTC	CASSSKPITSGDTISYEQYF
.	.	TRBV18	TRBJ2-1	TGTGCCAGCTCACCCTCGTTATCTCACAATGAGCAGTTCTTC	CASSPSLSHNEQFF
.	.	TRBV18	TRBJ2-5	TGTGCCAGCTCACCCGATCCTTTGGGAGAGACCCAGTACTTC	CASSPDPLGETQYF
.	once	TRBV18	TRBJ2-5	TGTGCCAGCTCACCGTCTTCTAGTGGAGAGACCCAGTACTTC	CASSPSSSGETQYF
.	.	TRBV18	TRBJ2-7	TGTGCCAGCTCACCATGGGCACTAGCAGCTGCCTACGAGCAGTACTTC	CASSPWALAAAYEQYF
.	.	TRBV2	TRBJ1-4	TGTGCCAGCAGTTTTACCGGGACGGTTGCAACTAATGAAAAACTGTTTTTT	CASSFTGTVATNEKLFF
TRBD1	.	TRBV15	TRBJ1-1	TGTGCCACCAGCAGAGAGAAAACAGGGGATAGCGAAGCTTTCTTT	CATSREKTGDSEAFF
.	.	TRBV5-1	TRBJ2-3	TGCGCCAGCAGCTTGGCTCGGGACGGAACCACAGATACGCAGTATTTT	CASSLARDGTTDTQYF
.	.	TRBV14	TRBJ1-5	TGTGCCAGCAGCCAAGATCTCGCTCCTCAGCCCCAGCATTTT	CASSQDLAPQPQHF
.	.	TRBV6-5	TRBJ2-1	TGTGCCAGCAGTTACCTACCGGTCGCGGAGCAGTTCTTC	CASSYLPVAEQFF
.	.	TRBV5-4	TRBJ2-7	TGTGCCAGCAGCCATGGAGTAGCGGAATCCTACGAGCAGTACTTC	CASSHGVAESYEQYF
TRBD2	.	TRBV29-1	TRBJ2-5	TGCAGCGTTGAAAGTTTACTAGCGGGAGGACTAGGGGTAGAGACCCAGTACTTC	CSVESLLAGGLGVETQYF
.	.	TRBV2	TRBJ1-1	TGTGCCAGCAGTGGGCAGACGAACACTGAAGCTTTCTTT	CASSGQTNTEAFF
TRBD1	.	TRBV19	TRBJ2-5	TGTGCCAGTAGTGCCCAATCGGACAGGGGACAAGAGACCCAGTACTTC	CASSAQSDRGQETQYF
.	once	TRBV7-9	TRBJ2-7	TGTGCCAGCAGCCCCGGGACATTTAGCGAGCAGTACTTC	CASSPGTFSEQYF
.	.	TRBV4-2	TRBJ1-2	TGTGCCAGCAGCCAAGAACTACAGGCCGACTATGGCTACACCTTC	CASSQELQADYGYTF
.	.	TRBV13	TRBJ2-7	TGTGCCAGCAGAGGACGGGACTACGAGCAGTACTTC	CASRGRDYEQYF
TRBD1	.	TRBV11-1	TRBJ2-7	TGTGCCAGCAGCTCACGGACAGGGATGTACGAGCAGTACTTC	CASSSRTGMYEQYF
TRBD2	.	TRBV11-3	TRBJ2-2	TGTGCCAGCAGCACCGGGACTAGGTCCACCGGGGAGCTGTTTTTT	CASSTGTRSTGELFF
.	.	TRBV30	TRBJ1-2	TGTGCCTGGAGTCTGACACCCTATGGCTACACCTTC	CAWSLTPYGYTF
TRBD1	.	TRBV28	TRBJ2-7	TGTGCCAGTGTATACAGGGGAAATCACGAGCAGTACTTC	CASVYRGNHEQYF
.	.	TRBV27	TRBJ2-5	TGTGCCAGCAGTTTATATGGGACCCAGTACTTC	CASSLYGTQYF
TRBD1	few	TRBV18	TRBJ2-7	TGTGCCAGCTCACGGGACAGAGGGGGCTCCTACGAGCAGTACTTC	CASSRDRGGSYEQYF
TRBD1	.	TRBV2	TRBJ1-2	TGTGCCAGCAACCGTCCGGGACAGGACTATGGCTACACCTTC	CASNRPGQDYGYTF
.	.	TRBV6-1	TRBJ2-7	TGTGCCAGCAGTGAATACAGCAACTCCTACGAGCAGTACTTC	CASSEYSNSYEQYF
TRBD2	.	TRBV2	TRBJ2-3	TGTGCCAGCAGTAACACCTGGACTAGCGCGCAGTATTTT	CASSNTWTSAQYF
.	.	TRBV29-1	TRBJ2-5	TGCAGCGTTGAAGGACTAGACGAAGAGACCCAGTACTTC	CSVEGLDEETQYF
.	.	TRBV25-1	TRBJ2-5	TGTGCCAGCAGTGAATTAGGTGGGACTGGCTTTGAGACCCAGTACTTC	CASSELGGTGFETQYF
TRBD1	few	TRBV25-1	TRBJ1-2	TGTGCCAGCAGTGGGGACAGCTATGGCTACACCTTC	CASSGDSYGYTF
.	.	TRBV30	TRBJ2-2	TGTGCCTGGAGCATCAGGGTACTCACCGGGGAGCTGTTTTTT	CAWSIRVLTGELFF
TRBD1	.	TRBV29-1	TRBJ2-1	TGCAGCGTTGATAGGGACAGCCCCTCCTACAATGAGCAGTTCTTC	CSVDRDSPSYNEQFF
.	once	TRBV19	TRBJ1-2	TGTGCCAGTAGTATATGGAGGGAAGAGGGCTACACCTTC	CASSIWREEGYTF
.	.	TRBV28	TRBJ2-5	TGTGCCAGCAGTTACCAACAGGGCTCAGAGACCCAGTACTTC	CASSYQQGSETQYF
TRBD2	.	TRBV4-1	TRBJ2-3	TGCGCCAGCAGCCAAGACCCGCCACTAGCGGGAGACACAGATACGCAGTATTTT	CASSQDPPLAGDTDTQYF
.	.	TRBV27	TRBJ2-1	TGTGCCAGCAGTTCCGGAGGCCCTAACAATGAGCAGTTCTTC	CASSSGGPNNEQFF
.	few	TRBV11-2	TRBJ2-7	TGTGCCAGCAGCCTCGAGCGGAGCTCCTACGAGCAGTACTTC	CASSLERSSYEQYF
TRBD2	few	TRBV7-8	TRBJ2-1	TGTGCCAGCAGCCGGTATAAACTGGGTAGCGGGACATATGAGCAGTTCTTC	CASSRYKLGSGTYEQFF
.	few	TRBV10-3	TRBJ2-1	TGTGCCATCAGTGGGTACTACAATGAGCAGTTCTTC	CAISGYYNEQFF
TRBD2	.	TRBV7-2	TRBJ2-7	TGTGCCAGCAGCTTAGGGGACTACCCGGGGAACGAGCAGTACTTC	CASSLGDYPGNEQYF
TRBD1	.	TRBV6-6	TRBJ2-5	TGTGCCAGCAGCCGGGACAGGGATTACCAAGAGACCCAGTACTTC	CASSRDRDYQETQYF
.	.	TRBV7-9	TRBJ2-1	TGTGCCAGCAGCTTAGTTTTGTTAAATGAGCAGTTCTTC	CASSLVLLNEQFF
TRBD2	.	TRBV15	TRBJ2-2	TGTGCCACCAGCAGAGTATGGAGCGGGAGGGCCTTCGGGGAGCTGTTTTTT	CATSRVWSGRAFGELFF
.	.	TRBV7-9	TRBJ2-7	TGTGCCAGCAGCCTAAGTGGGGACGAGCAGTACTTC	CASSLSGDEQYF
.	.	TRBV4-1	TRBJ2-7	TGCGCCAGCAGCCACCCGGGACCATCATCCTCCGAGCAGTACTTC	CASSHPGPSSSEQYF
.	.	TRBV6-5	TRBJ2-7	TGTGCCAGCAGTGAAGGGCAGGTCTCCTACGAGCAGTACTTC	CASSEGQVSYEQYF
.	.	TRBV4-3	TRBJ2-7	TGCGCCAGCAGCCAAGATCTGCCAGGGCACGAGCAGTACTTC	CASSQDLPGHEQYF
TRBD1	.	TRBV18	TRBJ1-1	TGTGCCAGCTCAAAAACAGGGGTGGGCACTGAAGCTTTCTTT	CASSKTGVGTEAFF
.	.	TRBV7-9	TRBJ2-3	TGTGCCAGCAGCTTAGCGAGTAGCGGTGGTACAGATACGCAGTATTTT	CASSLASSGGTDTQYF
.	.	TRBV15	TRBJ2-5	TGTGCCACCAGCAGAGGTCTCCCTCGGGAGACCCAGTACTTC	CATSRGLPRETQYF
.	few	TRBV6-6	TRBJ2-1	TGTGCCAGCAGTTACTCGGTTGGTAATGAGCAGTTCTTC	CASSYSVGNEQFF
.	once	TRBV4-1	TRBJ2-6	TGCGCCAGCAGCCATTTCAAAGGGGCCAACGTCCTGACTTTC	CASSHFKGANVLTF
.	.	TRBV5-1	TRBJ2-7	TGCGCCAGCAGTCTGGACCCGGTGAGGGGGACTTACGAGCAGTACTTC	CASSLDPVRGTYEQYF
.	.	TRBV11-2	TRBJ2-3	TGTGCCAGCAGCTTAGACGCGACCCTTACGCAGTATTTT	CASSLDATLTQYF
TRBD1	.	TRBV28	TRBJ1-1	TGTGCCAGCAGTCTGACAGGGATAGGGACTGAAGCTTTCTTT	CASSLTGIGTEAFF
.	once	TRBV28	TRBJ1-5	TGTGCCAGCAGTTTATTGTCTGAGAATCAGCCCCAGCATTTT	CASSLLSENQPQHF